A single sample gave rise to the 17 T cell receptor beta chains below, sequenced in a study of identical twins (dated by TCRdb to the mid-2010s). To prepare the library, 5' RACE was applied. TCRdb records Illumina HiSeq 2000 as the sequencer. TCRdb's own reprocessing of the public reads used fastp at Q25 and MiXCR and kept productive beta chains. Records with the same CDR3 protein are collapsed into one entry carrying the most frequent genes and DNA. A total of hundreds of thousands of distinct CDR3 sequences appear in this sample, approximately 25% of them only once. The top ten clonotypes cover about 3% of the sample. These same records also appear under a second study, on T cells expressing NK-cell markers.

The sample was CD4+ T cells sorted from blood. Every receptor here comes from a woman under 30 in good health.

In this sample, this clonotype turned up a few times. The chain is built from TRBV15 and TRBJ2-1; no clear D. From germline, CDR1 is LNHNV and CDR2 YYDKDF (reference sequence). V was cut by 5 bases and J by 7 bases, with 9 bases left in between. The length of the CDR3 is 12 residues. CDR3 residues: CATSLIENEQFF. The CDR3 region has the DNA TGTGCCACCAGCCTGATAGAGAATGAGCAGTTCTTC.

This clonotype was counted ten times or more. The chain combines TRBV18 with TRBJ2-1, with 7 bases fitting TRBD2. CDR1 is KGHSH, CDR2 LQKENI, per germline. The CDR3 loop spans 17 amino acids. With 4 bases clipped from V and 6 bases from J, the junction kept 15 bases outside the gene matches. CDR3 region: CASSQSTGRTRSNEQFF. In DNA, the CDR3 is TGTGCCAGCTCACAAAGTACCGGGAGGACTCGCTCCAATGAGCAGTTCTTC.

With regard to this clonotype: A much larger clone lies one base from this, so it may be a read error. The V gene is TRBV6-5, the J gene TRBJ1-1; tentatively, D is TRBD1 (5 bases). V lost 2 bases and J 5 bases, leaving 9 bases between the germline ends. The CDR3 contains 13 residues. CDR1 is MNHEY and CDR2 is SVGAGI in the germline V gene. The CDR3 here is CASSYRGKTEAFF. The CDR3 DNA sequence: TGTGCCAGCAGTTACCGGGGGAAAACTGAAGCTTTCTTT.

This chain links TRBV20-1 with TRBJ1-1; D ambiguous. The V end was cut by 0 bases, the J end by 9 bases, with 14 bases between. The germline V gene encodes CDR1 DFQATT and CDR2 SNEGSKA (reference sequence). This CDR3 has 13 amino acids. The CDR3 reads CSAREDGDGKAFF. The CDR3 DNA follows: TGCAGTGCTAGAGAGGACGGGGATGGAAAAGCTTTCTTT.

This sequence joins TRBV20-1 and TRBJ1-4, with TRBD1 matching 7 bases. The germline gives CDR1 DFQATT, CDR2 SNEGSKA (reference sequence). There are 13 residues in the CDR3. Trimming removed 4 bases from V and 3 bases from J; junction bases left unmatched: 2. Here the CDR3 reads CSAMGQSNEKLFF. CDR3 nucleotide sequence: TGCAGTGCTATGGGACAGTCTAATGAAAAACTGTTTTTT.

This clonotype was picked up many times. The J gene is TRBJ1-6, the V gene TRBV12-3 or TRBV12-4; 8 bases align to TRBD1. This CDR3 has 16 residues. Trimming took 5 bases from V and 10 from J; bases not matched to a gene: 13. The CDR3 DNA reads as TGTGCCAGCAGTCTGGCCGCCGGACAGGGTTTCTCACCCCTCCACTTT. Translation: CASSLAAGQGFSPLHF.

The chain is built from TRBV4-1 and TRBJ1-2, with D uncertain. CDR3 length: 14 residues. Germline V gives CDR1 MGHRA, CDR2 YSYEKL. Trimming shortened V by 0 bases and J by 4 bases, and 9 bases separated the two germline ends. The CDR3 spells CASSQETVIYGYTF. The CDR3 coding sequence is TGCGCCAGCAGCCAAGAGACGGTTATCTATGGCTACACCTTC.

The chain has TRBV9 and TRBJ2-6, with 10 bases that match TRBD1. CDR3 length equals 18 residues. Germline assignment: CDR1 SGDLS and CDR2 YYNGEE. V was clipped by 3 bases and J by 4 bases; unmatched bases: 10. The CDR3 DNA reads TGTGCCAGCAGCGCCCACCGGGACAGGGGTACCGGGGCCAACGTCCTGACTTTC. The encoded protein is CASSAHRDRGTGANVLTF.

The V call is TRBV6-1, the J call TRBJ2-2; D is unclear. The germline gives CDR1 MNHNS, CDR2 SASEGT. Trimming cost V 5 bases and J 5 bases, with 9 bases left between them. The CDR3 length is 13 residues. The CDR3 coding sequence is TGTGCCAGCAGTCGCGGAGTTACCGGGGAGCTGTTTTTT. As protein: CASSRGVTGELFF.

This CDR3 reads CSASVAGGSSEQFF. Here the CDR3 DNA reads TGCAGTGCTAGCGTCGCGGGAGGGTCTTCTGAGCAGTTCTTC. The genes are TRBV20-1 and TRBJ2-1; 9 bases are shared with TRBD2. Germline CDR1 and CDR2: DFQATT and SNEGSKA (reference sequence). The V segment lost 3 bases and the J segment 9 bases; nucleotides outside the gene matches: 9. This CDR3 has 14 amino acids.

This chain links TRBV29-1 with TRBJ2-7; TRBD1 agrees at 10 bases. V lost 6 bases, J lost 6 bases, and 5 bases stayed unmatched. There are 12 residues in the CDR3. CDR1 SQVTM and CDR2 ANQGSEA come from the germline V gene. The CDR3 DNA reads as TGCAGCGTCCGGGACAGGGGTGGCGAGCAGTACTTC. Translation gives CSVRDRGGEQYF.

This sequence joins TRBV7-9 and TRBJ1-1; no clear D gene. Germline values: CDR1 SEHNR, CDR2 FQNEAQ (reference sequence). V lost 1 base and J 7 bases, leaving 10 bases between the germline ends. CDR3 length: 13 amino acids. The CDR3 region is CASSLEQLSEAFF. The CDR3 bases are TGTGCCAGCAGCTTAGAACAGCTCAGTGAAGCTTTCTTT.

The chain links TRBV2 to TRBJ2-5, with unresolved D. Looked up from germline, CDR1 is SNHLY and CDR2 is FYNNEI. The CDR3 totals 16 residues. Trimming pared 5 bases from V and 1 base from J, leaving 17 bases between. The CDR3 is CASSLTRHWAQETQYF. DNA for the CDR3: TGTGCCAGCAGTCTAACCCGCCACTGGGCCCAAGAGACCCAGTACTTC. Variable domain in full (rest from reference TRBV2 and TRBJ2-5): EPEVTQTPSHQVTQMGQEVILRCVPISNHLYFYWYRQILGQKVEFLVSFYNNEISEKSEIFDDQFSVERPDGSNFTLKIRSTKLEDSAMYFCASSLTRHWAQETQYFGPGTRLLVL.

V gene TRBV20-1 combines with J gene TRBJ2-7, with TRBD2 identical over 8 bases. The CDR3 consists of 15 residues. CDR1 is DFQATT, CDR2 SNEGSKA, per germline (reference sequence). V lost 6 bases and J lost 0; bases outside the gene matches: 10. The CDR3 DNA is TGCAGTGCCTCCGGGAGGGCAGGAAACTCCTACGAGCAGTACTTC. As protein: CSASGRAGNSYEQYF.

This chain uses TRBV6-5 with TRBJ2-3; 8 bases are shared with TRBD1. Germline-derived CDR1 and CDR2 are MNHEY and SVGAGI. The CDR3 has 12 amino acids. The trim removed 8 bases at V and 15 bases at J, leaving 13 bases unmatched. DNA for the CDR3: TGTGCCAGCGGAATTCTCAGGGGGCGAATTTATTTT. Amino acid sequence: CASGILRGRIYF.

The chain links TRBV5-1 to TRBJ1-2; D call uncertain. Trimming stripped 4 bases from V and 0 bases from J, with 10 bases between. The CDR3 is 14 residues long. Germline V gives CDR1 SGHRS, CDR2 YFSETQ. The CDR3 DNA follows: TGCGCCAGCAGCCCGGGAGTTACTAACTATGGCTACACCTTC. This translates into CASSPGVTNYGYTF.

The J gene is TRBJ2-2, the V gene TRBV30; the match to TRBD1 covers 8 bases. The CDR3 is 14 residues long. With 0 bases clipped from V and 5 bases from J, the junction kept 2 bases outside the gene matches. In germline, CDR1 is GTSNPN, CDR2 SVGIG (reference sequence). Here the CDR3 DNA reads TGTGCCTGGAGTGTCCGACAGGGGACCGGGGAGCTGTTTTTT. It translates to CAWSVRQGTGELFF.